This T cell receptor (beta chain) was sequenced for a study of beta chain features in type 1 diabetes (dated by TCRdb to the late 2010s). Study-level background: No differences in mean age, gender distribution, total cell number or subset yield were found between patients and healthy donors. In the study, recently diagnosed type 1 diabetes patients and matched healthy donors were compared on the TCRB repertoires of their sorted circulating CD4+ T cell subsets. Whereas all 30 or so donors provided naive and central memory subsets, regulatory and stem cell-like memory subsets were isolated from just 8 patients and about 8 healthy donors. A total of about 100,000,000 sorted cells were examined across all samples, and RNA yield correlated strongly with the number of cells per subset.

General findings and caveats noted by the study authors: Because small numbers of individuals were included in the HLA sub-analyses, any influence of HLA type on TCRB rearrangement was left unresolved. Type 1 diabetes patients showed a moderate but significant shortening of TCRB CDR3 length in all four CD4+ subsets. Naive, central memory and regulatory TCRB repertoires appeared more similar among patients than among healthy donors. Because cDNA rather than genomic DNA was sequenced, highly expressing activated cells could have been over-represented, although no difference in activation and CD3 levels was found between groups. Patients with type 1 diabetes made fewer insertions and deleted more nucleotides at VDJ recombination sites, implying thymic rearrangement abnormalities. Shorter templates might be favored by PCR, yet because patient and control samples were amplified and corrected together, any such skew would affect both groups equally.

CDR1 and CDR2 are drawn from the germline V gene (reference sequence): MNHEY, SMNVEV. The V and J ends are trimmed by 0 bases and 4 bases, leaving 9 bases between them. Counted from cysteine to phenylalanine, this CDR3 has 15 amino acids. This entry keeps only the CDR3 DNA: 45 bases, framed from base 1. The sample holds a few counts of this clone. Its antigen is still unknown. The input lacks base qualities; no much larger clone sits a single base away. Each donor gave one peripheral blood draw, about 110 mL on average, collected into heparinised tubes. Naive, central memory, regulatory and stem cell-like memory CD4+ T cells were sorted on a BD FACSAria II using a panel including CD45RO, CCR7, CD25, CD127, CD95 and CD27. Purity was above 98% for every sorted population. PBMCs were separated immediately by Lymphoprep density gradient centrifugation and were stained directly, without being cultured. Samples were stained and sorted in pairs, with one healthy donor and one patient per experiment, so that batch effects were minimized.

The High Capacity cDNA Reverse Transcription Kit was used to reverse transcribe all of the isolated RNA, meaning that expressed TCRB transcripts were what got sequenced. Deep immunoSEQ sequencing was applied to naive, central memory and regulatory T cell samples, giving an average of around 3.8 million total reads per sample. Sorted cells were lysed in RLT buffer and RNA was extracted with DNase-treated RNeasy Micro or Mini kits, depending on cell number. Each cell subset was processed on its own to prevent cross-contamination, while patient and healthy donor samples were processed together. Using the immunoSEQ multiplex PCR, TCRB sequences were amplified from cDNA into 87-bp fragments spanning the CDR3 region. Sequencing of the amplicons was done on the Illumina HiSeq platform. The original pipeline was this. Synthetic template baselines were used to correct PCR bias computationally, reads within Hamming distance 2 were collapsed, and singletons that could not be merged were discarded. Reads were aligned against IMGT so that V, D and J genes, CDR3 length and insertions or deletions at six rearrangement sites could be assigned. Within each subset, clonotype counts were normalized to sorted cell number, after which true diversity and Gini coefficients were computed with the tcR R package. The overlap coefficient, calculated on TCRB nucleotide sequences, was used to measure repertoire sharing. As a proxy for the pre-selection repertoire, out-of-frame TCRB sequences from naive cells were analyzed. TCRdb holds this immuneACCESS table with in-frame rearrangements only. Some clones are missing; in checked studies, unresolved V genes explain under half, and the rest has no known cause. The V and J calls and clone size were taken over from that table, and D and trimming were inferred from the DNA. Recorded for this sample are roughly 280,000 clones; around 25% of them occurred a single time. The ten most abundant clones make up over 0.01% of the sample.

Recombination joined TRBV27 with TRBJ1-4; the D gene assignment is ambiguous. The sequence derives from a woman in her 30s with type 1 diabetes. The sequencing sample was made of naive CD4+ T cells from blood. Explained via the paper, the cell subset or site label denotes: true naive CD4+ T cells. The DNA is TGTGCCAGCAGTTTATCACGCGGGGATAATGAAAAACTGTTTTTT. It translates to CASSLSRGDNEKLFF.